This section outlines one T cell receptor (beta chain) sequence together with its context. Its antigen is not known. Use of 60 Vbeta and 13 Jbeta primers characterized the PCR. Libraries were prepared by immunoSEQ multiplex PCR; TCRdb keeps only in-frame clonotypes and omits some of them. The table has roughly 150,000 clones, around 80% seen once. Samples came from healthy bone marrow donors. This entry is derived from a study of cytomegalovirus exposure and HLA in healthy donors. General observations from the study: Cytomegalovirus-associated status was assigned to around 160 TCR beta chains.

The sequence derives from a middle-aged woman in good health and CMV-seronegative. Sequenced sample: PBMCs.

The CDR3 is CASSLGGTGSDTQYF. As DNA, the CDR3 is TGTGCCAGCAGCTTAGGAGGGACTGGGTCTGATACGCAGTATTTT. The rearrangement joins TRBV11-3 to TRBJ2-3; D possibly corresponds to TRBD2 (6 bases). Trimming shortened V by 1 base and J by 6 bases, and 14 bases separated the two germline ends. The CDR3 covers 15 residues. The V gene's germline CDR1 is SGHNT and CDR2 YENEEA.